Below, 6 T cell receptor beta chains from the same sample are listed, as sequenced in a study of blood T cell repertoires in COVID-19. TCRdb's copy holds only in-frame clones and misses some; the assay was immunoSEQ multiplex PCR. Among about 86,000 clones listed, approximately 87% were seen once. Sequenced input: peripheral blood. Receptors were obtained from a human donor in a cohort sampled during active COVID-19.

The rearrangement joins TRBV29-1 to TRBJ1-1; possibly TRBD1 for D (5 bases). The CDR3 runs to 12 residues. From germline, CDR1 is SQVTM and CDR2 ANQGSEA. Trimming pared 0 bases from V and 7 bases from J, leaving 9 bases between. CDR3 amino acids: CSVEEARGEAFF. The CDR3 coding sequence is TGCAGCGTTGAAGAGGCAAGGGGTGAAGCTTTCTTT.

The chain carries TRBV5-1 and TRBJ2-5; maybe TRBD2 (5 bases). Germline CDR1 and CDR2: SGHRS and YFSETQ. Trimming took off 3 bases at V and 3 bases at J, with 15 bases between the two ends. The CDR3 totals 15 residues. The CDR3 DNA is TGCGCCAGCAGCTACAACGCCGGGATCGAAGAGACCCAGTACTTC. Residues: CASSYNAGIEETQYF.

This clone came up once. The chain is built from TRBV20-1 and TRBJ1-5, with a tentative D call TRBD1 (5 bases). V dropped 3 bases and J dropped 4 bases, with 16 bases sitting between them. This CDR3 is built from 15 residues. Germline values: CDR1 DFQATT, CDR2 SNEGSKA (reference sequence). DNA for the CDR3: TGCAGTGCTAGTATCGGATCGGGGGTTAATCAGCCCCAGCATTTT. Translated: CSASIGSGVNQPQHF.

This clone was counted once. The chain employs TRBV5-5 and TRBJ1-2, with TRBD1 as a possible D gene (5 bases). The CDR3 totals 15 residues. V lost 0 bases, J lost 3 bases, and 12 bases lay in between. Looked up from germline, CDR1 is SGHKS and CDR2 is YYEKEE (reference sequence). The CDR3 DNA follows: TGTGCCAGCAGCTTGGACTCAGGGTTCGACTATGGCTACACCTTC. This sequence encodes CASSLDSGFDYGYTF.

This chain links TRBV6-6 with TRBJ2-4, with 11 bases aligning to TRBD1. J was trimmed by 2 bases and V by 6 bases; bases with no gene match: 9. The CDR3 has 17 residues. The germline V gene has CDR1 MNHNY and CDR2 SVGAGI (reference sequence). Here the CDR3 reads CASSRKGQGDSKNIQYF. The CDR3 DNA is TGTGCCAGCAGCCGAAAGGGACAGGGGGATTCCAAAAACATTCAGTACTTC.

J is TRBJ2-5 and V is TRBV19; 7 bases match TRBD1. V was clipped by 8 bases and J by 4 bases; unmatched bases: 7. The CDR3 covers 13 residues. Looked up from germline, CDR1 is LNHDA and CDR2 is SQIVND (reference sequence). CDR3 protein: CASSQGRGETQYF. CDR3 bases: TGTGCCAGTTCACAGGGGAGAGGAGAGACCCAGTACTTC.